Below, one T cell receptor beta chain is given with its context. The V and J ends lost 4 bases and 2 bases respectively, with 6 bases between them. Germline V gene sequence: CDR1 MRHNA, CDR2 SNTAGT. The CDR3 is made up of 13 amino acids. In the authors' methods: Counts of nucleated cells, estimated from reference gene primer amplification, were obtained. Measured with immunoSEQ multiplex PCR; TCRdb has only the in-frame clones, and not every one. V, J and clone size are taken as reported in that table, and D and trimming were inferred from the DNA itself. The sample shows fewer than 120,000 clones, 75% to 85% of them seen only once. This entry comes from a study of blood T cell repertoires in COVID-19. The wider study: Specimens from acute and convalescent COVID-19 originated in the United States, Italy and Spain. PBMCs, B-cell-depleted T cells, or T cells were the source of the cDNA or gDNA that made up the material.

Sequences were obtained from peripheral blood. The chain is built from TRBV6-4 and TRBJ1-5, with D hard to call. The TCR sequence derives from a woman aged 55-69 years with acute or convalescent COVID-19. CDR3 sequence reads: CASSGGGNQPQHF. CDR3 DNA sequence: TGTGCCAGCAGTGGGGGAGGCAATCAGCCCCAGCATTTT.